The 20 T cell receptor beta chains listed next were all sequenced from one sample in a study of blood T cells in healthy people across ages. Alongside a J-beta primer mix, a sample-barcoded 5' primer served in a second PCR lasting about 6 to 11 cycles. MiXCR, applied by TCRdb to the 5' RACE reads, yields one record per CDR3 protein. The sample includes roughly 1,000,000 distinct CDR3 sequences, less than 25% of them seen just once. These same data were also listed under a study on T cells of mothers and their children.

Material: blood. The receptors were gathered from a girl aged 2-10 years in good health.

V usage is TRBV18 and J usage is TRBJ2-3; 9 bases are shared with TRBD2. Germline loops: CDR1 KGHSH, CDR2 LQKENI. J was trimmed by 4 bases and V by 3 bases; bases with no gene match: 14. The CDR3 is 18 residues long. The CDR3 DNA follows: TGTGCCAGCTCACCCCCTAGCGGGACCCCCAGCAGGCCAGATACGCAGTATTTT. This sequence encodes CASSPPSGTPSRPDTQYF.

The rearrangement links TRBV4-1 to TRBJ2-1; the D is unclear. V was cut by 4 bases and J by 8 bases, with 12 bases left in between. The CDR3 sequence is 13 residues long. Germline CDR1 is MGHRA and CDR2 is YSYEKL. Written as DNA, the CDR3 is TGCGCCAGCAGCCCAGAGATAAGCGATGAGCAGTTCTTC. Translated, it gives CASSPEISDEQFF.

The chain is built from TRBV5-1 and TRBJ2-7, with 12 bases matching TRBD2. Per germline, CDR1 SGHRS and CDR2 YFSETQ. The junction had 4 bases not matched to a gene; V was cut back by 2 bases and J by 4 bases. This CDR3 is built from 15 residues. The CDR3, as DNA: TGCGCCAGCAGCTTCTCTAGCGGGAGGGGGTACGAGCAGTACTTC. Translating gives CASSFSSGRGYEQYF.

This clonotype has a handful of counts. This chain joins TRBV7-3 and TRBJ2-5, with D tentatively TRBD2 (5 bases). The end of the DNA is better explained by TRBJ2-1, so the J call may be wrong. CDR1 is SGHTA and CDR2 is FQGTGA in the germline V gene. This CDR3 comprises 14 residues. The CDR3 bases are TGTGCCAGCAGCGATAAGAGCGGCGGGAATGAGCAGTTCTTC. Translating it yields CASSDKSGGNEQFF.

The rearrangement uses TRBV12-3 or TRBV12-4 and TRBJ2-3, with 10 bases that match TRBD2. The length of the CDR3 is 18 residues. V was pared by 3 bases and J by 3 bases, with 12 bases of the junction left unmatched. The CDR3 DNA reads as TGTGCCAGCAGTTTTAATGGCCTAGCGGGAGTCTTAACAGATACGCAGTATTTT. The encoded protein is CASSFNGLAGVLTDTQYF.

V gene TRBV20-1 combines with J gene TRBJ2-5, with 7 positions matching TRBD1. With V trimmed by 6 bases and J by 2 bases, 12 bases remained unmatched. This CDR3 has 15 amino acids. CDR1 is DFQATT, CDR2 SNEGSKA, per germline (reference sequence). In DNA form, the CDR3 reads TGCAGTGCAATCGTAGGGGGCTTCCCTCAAGAGACCCAGTACTTC. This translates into CSAIVGGFPQETQYF.

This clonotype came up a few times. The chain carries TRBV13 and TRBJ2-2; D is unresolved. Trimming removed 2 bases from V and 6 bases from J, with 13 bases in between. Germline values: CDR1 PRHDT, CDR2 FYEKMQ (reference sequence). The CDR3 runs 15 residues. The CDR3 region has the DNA TGTGCCAGCAGCTTATCTGGCAGGTACGCCGGGGAGCTGTTTTTT. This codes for CASSLSGRYAGELFF. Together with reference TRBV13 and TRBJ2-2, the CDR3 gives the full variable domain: AAGVIQSPRHLIKEKRETATLKCYPIPRHDTVYWYQQGPGQDPQFLISFYEKMQSDKGSIPDRFSAQQFSDYHSELNMSSLELGDSALYFCASSLSGRYAGELFFGEGSRLTVL.

The CDR3 spells CASSLSRGGLAGQISSYNEQFF. The DNA for the CDR3 is TGTGCCAGCAGCTTAAGCCGGGGGGGACTAGCGGGCCAAATTAGCTCCTACAATGAGCAGTTCTTC. V gene TRBV11-2 combines with J gene TRBJ2-1; TRBD2 matches at 12 bases. The CDR3 totals 22 residues. Trimming cost V 2 bases and J 0 bases; bases outside gene matches: 17. Germline CDR1 is SGHAT and CDR2 is FQNNGV.

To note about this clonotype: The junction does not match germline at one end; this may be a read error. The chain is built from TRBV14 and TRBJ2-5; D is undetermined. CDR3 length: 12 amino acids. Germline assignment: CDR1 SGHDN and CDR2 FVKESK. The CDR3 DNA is TGTGCCGGCAGCCAATTCGAAGAGACCCAGTACTTC. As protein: CAGSQFEETQYF.

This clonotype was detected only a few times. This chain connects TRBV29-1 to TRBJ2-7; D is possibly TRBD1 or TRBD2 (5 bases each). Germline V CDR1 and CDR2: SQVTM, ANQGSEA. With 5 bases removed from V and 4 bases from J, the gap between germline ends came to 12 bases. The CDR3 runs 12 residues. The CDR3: CSVSRDQYEQYF. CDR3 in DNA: TGCAGCGTTTCCCGGGACCAATACGAGCAGTACTTC.

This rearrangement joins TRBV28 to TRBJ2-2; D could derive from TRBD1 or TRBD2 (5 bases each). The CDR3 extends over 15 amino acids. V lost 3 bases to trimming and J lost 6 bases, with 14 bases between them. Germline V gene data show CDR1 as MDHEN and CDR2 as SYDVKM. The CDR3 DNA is TGTGCCAGCAGTTTTAGGTTCCGGGGCCCCGGGGAGCTGTTTTTT. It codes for CASSFRFRGPGELFF.

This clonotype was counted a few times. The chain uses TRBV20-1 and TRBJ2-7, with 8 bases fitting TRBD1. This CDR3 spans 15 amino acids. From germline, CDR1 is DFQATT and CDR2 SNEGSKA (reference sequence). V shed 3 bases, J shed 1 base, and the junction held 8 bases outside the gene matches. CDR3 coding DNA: TGCAGTGCTAGGGGCAGGGGGCAAATGTCCTACGAGCAGTACTTC. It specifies CSARGRGQMSYEQYF.

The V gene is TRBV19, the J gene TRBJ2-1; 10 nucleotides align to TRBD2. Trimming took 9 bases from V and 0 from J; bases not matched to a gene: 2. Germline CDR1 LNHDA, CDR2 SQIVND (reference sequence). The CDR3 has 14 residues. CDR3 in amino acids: CASVAGGSYNEQFF. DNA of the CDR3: TGTGCCAGCGTAGCGGGAGGCTCCTACAATGAGCAGTTCTTC.

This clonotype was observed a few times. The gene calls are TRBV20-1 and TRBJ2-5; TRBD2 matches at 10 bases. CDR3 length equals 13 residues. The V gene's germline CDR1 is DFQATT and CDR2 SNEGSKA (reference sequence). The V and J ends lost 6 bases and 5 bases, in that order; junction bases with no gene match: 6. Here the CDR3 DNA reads TGCAGTGCCTTAGCGGGAGGACGGGAGACCCAGTACTTC. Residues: CSALAGGRETQYF.

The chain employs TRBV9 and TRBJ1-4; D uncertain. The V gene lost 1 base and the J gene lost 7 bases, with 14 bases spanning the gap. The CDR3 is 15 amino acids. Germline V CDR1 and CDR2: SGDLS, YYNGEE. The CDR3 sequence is CASSVSPGLGEKLFF. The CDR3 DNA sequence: TGTGCCAGCAGCGTAAGTCCGGGCCTTGGTGAAAAACTGTTTTTT.

The CDR3 loop reads CASSPGQGYQPQHF. The DNA for the CDR3 is TGTGCCAGCTCGCCGGGACAGGGGTATCAGCCCCAGCATTTT. The gene calls are TRBV18 and TRBJ1-5; 10 bases are a match to TRBD1. V was clipped by 6 bases and J by 5 bases; unmatched bases: 4. Germline CDR1 KGHSH, CDR2 LQKENI. CDR3 length: 14 amino acids.

CDR3 nucleotide sequence: TGTGCCAGCAGCCAAGTTCCGGGACTGGGCTACAATGAGCAGTTCTTC. Amino acid sequence: CASSQVPGLGYNEQFF. V usage is TRBV14 and J usage is TRBJ2-1; D might be TRBD2 (6 bases). Germline-derived CDR1 and CDR2 are SGHDN and FVKESK. Trimming cost V 1 base and J 3 bases, with 13 bases left between them. The CDR3 consists of 16 residues.

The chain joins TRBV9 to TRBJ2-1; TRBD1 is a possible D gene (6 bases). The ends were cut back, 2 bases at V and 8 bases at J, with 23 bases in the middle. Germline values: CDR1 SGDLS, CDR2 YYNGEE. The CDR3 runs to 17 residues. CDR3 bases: TGTGCCAGCAGCGTCGAAGGTGTACAGGGTTATACGGATGAGCAGTTCTTC. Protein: CASSVEGVQGYTDEQFF.

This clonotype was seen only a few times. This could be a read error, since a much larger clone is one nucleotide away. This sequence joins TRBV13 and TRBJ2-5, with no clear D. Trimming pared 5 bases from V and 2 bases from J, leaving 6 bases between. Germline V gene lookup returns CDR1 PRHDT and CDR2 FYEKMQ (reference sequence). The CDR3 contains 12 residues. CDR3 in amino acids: CASSAPQETQYF. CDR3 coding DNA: TGTGCCAGCAGCGCCCCTCAAGAGACCCAGTACTTC.

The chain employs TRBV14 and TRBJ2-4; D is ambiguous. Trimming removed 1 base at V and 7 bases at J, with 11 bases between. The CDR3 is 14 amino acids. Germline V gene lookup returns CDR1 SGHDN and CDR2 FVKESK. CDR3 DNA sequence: TGTGCCAGCAGCCAAGCGCTCCGTTCTAACATTCAGTACTTC. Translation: CASSQALRSNIQYF.